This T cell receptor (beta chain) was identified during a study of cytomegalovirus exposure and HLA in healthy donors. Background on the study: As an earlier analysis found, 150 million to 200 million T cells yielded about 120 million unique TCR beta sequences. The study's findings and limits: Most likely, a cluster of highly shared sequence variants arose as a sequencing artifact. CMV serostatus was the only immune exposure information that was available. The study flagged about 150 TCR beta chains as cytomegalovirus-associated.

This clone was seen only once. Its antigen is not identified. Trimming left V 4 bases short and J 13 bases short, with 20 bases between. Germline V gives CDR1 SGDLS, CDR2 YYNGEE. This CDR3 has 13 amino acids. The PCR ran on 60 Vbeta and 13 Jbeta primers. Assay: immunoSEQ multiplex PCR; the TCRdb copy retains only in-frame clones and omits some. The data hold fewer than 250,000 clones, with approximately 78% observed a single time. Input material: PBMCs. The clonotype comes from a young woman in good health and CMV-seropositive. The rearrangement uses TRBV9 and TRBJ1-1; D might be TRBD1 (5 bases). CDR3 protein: CASSQRWGGAIFF. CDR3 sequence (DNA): TGTGCCAGCAGCCAAAGGTGGGGAGGGGCGATTTTCTTT.